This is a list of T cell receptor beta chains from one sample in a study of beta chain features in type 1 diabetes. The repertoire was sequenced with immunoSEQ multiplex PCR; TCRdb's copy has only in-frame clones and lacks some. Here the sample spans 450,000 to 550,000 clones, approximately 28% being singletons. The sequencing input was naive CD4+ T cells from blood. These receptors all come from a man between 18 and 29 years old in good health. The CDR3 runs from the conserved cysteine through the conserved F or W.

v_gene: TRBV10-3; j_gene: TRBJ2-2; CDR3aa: CAISESWELFF
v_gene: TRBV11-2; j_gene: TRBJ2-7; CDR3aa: CASSLEGYNSYEQYF
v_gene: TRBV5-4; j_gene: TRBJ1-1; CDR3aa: CASSTGRSTNTEAFF
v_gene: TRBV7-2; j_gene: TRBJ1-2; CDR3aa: CASSLDRVYGYTF
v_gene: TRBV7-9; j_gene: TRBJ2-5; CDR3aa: CASSSGLAEQQETQYF
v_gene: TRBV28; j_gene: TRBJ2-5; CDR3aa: CASSSPGGRGETQYF
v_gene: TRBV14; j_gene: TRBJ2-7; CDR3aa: CASSGQGRGEQYF
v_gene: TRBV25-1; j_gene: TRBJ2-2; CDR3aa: CASSPSVVTGELFF
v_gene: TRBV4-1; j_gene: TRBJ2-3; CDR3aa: CASSHTTDTQYF
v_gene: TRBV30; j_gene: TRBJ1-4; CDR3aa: CAWSGGRSAEKLFF
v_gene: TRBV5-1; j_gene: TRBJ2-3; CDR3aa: CASSLSPRLDTQYF
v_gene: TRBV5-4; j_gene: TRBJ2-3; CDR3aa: CASSEPLASYRSRDTQYF
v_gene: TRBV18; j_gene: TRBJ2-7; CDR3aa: CASSPNGEAEQYF
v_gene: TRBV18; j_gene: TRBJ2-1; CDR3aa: CASSFEQSSYNEQFF
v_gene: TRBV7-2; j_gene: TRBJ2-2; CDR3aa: CASSLPGQNTGELFF
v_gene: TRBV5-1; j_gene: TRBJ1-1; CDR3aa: CASSLAGTGPTEAFF
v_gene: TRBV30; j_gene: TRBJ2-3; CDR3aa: CAWSLLAGVTDTQYF
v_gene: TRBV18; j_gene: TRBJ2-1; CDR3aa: CASLQGNEQFF
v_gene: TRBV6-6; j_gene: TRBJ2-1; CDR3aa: CASSYSLEGGEQFF
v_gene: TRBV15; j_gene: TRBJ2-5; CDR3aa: CATSRGPETQYF
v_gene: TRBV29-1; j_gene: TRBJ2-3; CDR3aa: CSVYGPADTQYF
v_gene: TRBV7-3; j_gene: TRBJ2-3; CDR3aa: CASSLRPGSADTQYF
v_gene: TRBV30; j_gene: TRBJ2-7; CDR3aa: CAWSAGTAYEQYF
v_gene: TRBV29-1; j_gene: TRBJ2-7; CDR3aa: CSVPAGGPSYEQYF
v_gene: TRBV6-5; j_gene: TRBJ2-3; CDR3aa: CASTGGGDTQYF
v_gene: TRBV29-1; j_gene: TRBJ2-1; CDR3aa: CSLPGGSYNEQFF
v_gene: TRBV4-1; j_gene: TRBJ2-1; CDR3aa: CASSKETNMEQFF
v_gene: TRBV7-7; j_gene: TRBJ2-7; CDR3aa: CASSLGTGANEQYF
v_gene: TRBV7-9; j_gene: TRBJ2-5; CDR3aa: CASSPFGGTGVETQYF
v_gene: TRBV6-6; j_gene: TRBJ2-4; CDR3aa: CASSYSTTSGGNIQYF
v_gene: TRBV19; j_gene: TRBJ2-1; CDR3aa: CASSIVRMSSYNEQFF
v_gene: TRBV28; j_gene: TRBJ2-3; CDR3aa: CACRPTGRPLGDTQYF
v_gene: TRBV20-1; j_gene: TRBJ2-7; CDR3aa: CSARTTGEQYF
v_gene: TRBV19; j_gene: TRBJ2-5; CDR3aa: CASSIDQAALGTQYF
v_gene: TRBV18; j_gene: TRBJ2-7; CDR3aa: CASSPTREYEQYF
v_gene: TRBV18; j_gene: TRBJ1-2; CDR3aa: CASSANPGYGYTF
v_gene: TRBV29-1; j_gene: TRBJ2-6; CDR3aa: CSVEGGANVLTF
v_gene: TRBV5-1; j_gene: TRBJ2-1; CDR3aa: CASSRNPGQGNNEQFF
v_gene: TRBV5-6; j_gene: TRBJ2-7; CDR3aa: CASSTGLAGDEQYF
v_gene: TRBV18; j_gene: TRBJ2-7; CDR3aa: CASSPTSGDYEQYF
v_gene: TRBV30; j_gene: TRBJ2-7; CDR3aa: CAWSVRQGSTEQYF
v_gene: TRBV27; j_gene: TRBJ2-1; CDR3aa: CASSLYLGGGYNEQFF
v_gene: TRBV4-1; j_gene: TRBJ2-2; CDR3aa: CASSQVAGGTGELFF
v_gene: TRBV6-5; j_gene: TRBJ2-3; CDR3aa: CASSFGLAVKQYF
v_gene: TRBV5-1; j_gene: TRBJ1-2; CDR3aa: CASRKEDYGYTF
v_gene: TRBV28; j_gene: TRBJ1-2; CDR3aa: CASSLRSGYTF
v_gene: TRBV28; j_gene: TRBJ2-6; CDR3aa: CASSPVGAGANVLTF
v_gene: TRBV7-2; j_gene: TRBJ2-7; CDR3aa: CASSLAGIYEQYF
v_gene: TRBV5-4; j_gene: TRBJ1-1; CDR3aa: CASSLGVGTEAFF
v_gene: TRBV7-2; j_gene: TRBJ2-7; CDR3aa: CASSLLLRDQEQYF
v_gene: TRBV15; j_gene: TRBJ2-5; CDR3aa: CATSRGYRETQYF
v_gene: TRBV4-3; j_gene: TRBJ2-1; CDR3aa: CASSHIAGAVDEQFF
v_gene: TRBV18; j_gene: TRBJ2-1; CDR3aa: CASSENRGGTNEQFF
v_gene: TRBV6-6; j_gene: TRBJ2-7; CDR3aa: CASSSSFSYEQYF
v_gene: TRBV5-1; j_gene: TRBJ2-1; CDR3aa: CASSLASEQFF